This T cell receptor beta chain originates from a study of T cell responses to AZD1222 COVID-19 vaccine. The table came from immunoSEQ multiplex PCR; TCRdb's copy has only in-frame clones and leaves some out. This repertoire shows roughly 160,000 clones, about nine tenths found once; its top ten account for 1.9%. The CDR3 is 13 residues long. Germline V gives CDR1 SGDLS, CDR2 YYNGEE. The germline V and J ends were trimmed by 6 bases and 5 bases, with 14 bases remaining between them. The sample was peripheral blood, taken on day 0 of AZD1222 vaccination. The V call is TRBV9, the J call TRBJ1-1; D is unclear. This TCR was recovered from an adult in good health. For the CDR3, the DNA is TGTGCCAGCACCAAAACGTTGGGGACTGAAGCTTTCTTT. It encodes CASTKTLGTEAFF.